The 15 T cell receptor beta chains reported below all come from one sample, sequenced in a study of T-cell reconstitution after alpha-beta-depleted transplantation in children. Molecular barcoding with unique molecular identifiers was used for the TCRbeta library. TCRdb independently ran MiXCR on the PCR reads; one entry per CDR3 protein. The data contain about 280,000 distinct CDR3 sequences, around 10% of them singletons. The specimen was peripheral blood, collected 180 days after TCRalphabeta/CD19-depleted stem cell transplant. The receptors were gathered from a male patient aged 2-10 years who had a stem cell transplant for chronic granulomatous disease, so the T cells may come from the graft donor.

The table lists this clonotype with many counts. The chain joins TRBV3-1 to TRBJ2-7, with TRBD1 identical over 9 bases. Germline V gene lookup returns CDR1 LGHDT and CDR2 YNNKEL (reference sequence). The ends lost 4 bases at V and 0 bases at J; junction bases unmatched: 4. The CDR3 is 15 amino acids. Here the CDR3 DNA reads TGTGCCAGCAGCCGGACAGGGGTAGGCTCCTACGAGCAGTACTTC. Encoded protein: CASSRTGVGSYEQYF.

This clonotype was observed many times. This CDR3 reads CASSSTGTGGGETQYF. The CDR3 nucleotides read TGTGCCAGCAGCTCCACCGGGACAGGGGGCGGAGAGACCCAGTACTTC. V usage is TRBV7-2 and J usage is TRBJ2-5, with TRBD1 matching over 12 bases. The V and J ends lost 4 bases and 4 bases, in that order; junction bases with no gene match: 7. The CDR3 sequence is 16 residues long. Germline V gene data show CDR1 as SGHTA and CDR2 as FQGNSA.

This clonotype was detected many times. The rearrangement uses TRBV9 and TRBJ1-1; 8 bases are a match to TRBD1. V was pared by 0 bases and J by 6 bases, with 7 bases of the junction left unmatched. The CDR3 consists of 15 residues. Looked up from germline, CDR1 is SGDLS and CDR2 is YYNGEE. CDR3 in amino acids: CASSVATGGEPEAFF. The CDR3 DNA follows: TGTGCCAGCAGCGTAGCCACAGGGGGGGAGCCTGAAGCTTTCTTT.

This clonotype was counted at least ten times. This rearrangement joins TRBV7-2 to TRBJ2-3, with 7 nucleotides matching TRBD2. The germline CDR1 and CDR2 sequences are SGHTA and FQGNSA. V dropped 2 bases and J dropped 6; count of bases not matched to a gene: 8. This CDR3 comprises 15 residues. CDR3 sequence reads: CASSLKMREKDTQYF. For the CDR3, the DNA is TGTGCCAGCAGCTTAAAAATGCGGGAGAAGGATACGCAGTATTTT. Filled out from reference TRBV7-2 and TRBJ2-3, the complete variable domain reads GAGVSQSPSNKVTEKGKDVELRCDPISGHTALYWYRQSLGQGLEFLIYFQGNSAPDKSGLPSDRFSAERTGGSVSTLTIQRTQQEDSAVYLCASSLKMREKDTQYFGPGTRLTVL.

In regard to this clonotype: Possible read error: a much larger clone is one base away. The chain is built from TRBV3-1 and TRBJ1-2; D may be TRBD1 (6 bases). The CDR3 has 12 residues. Germline V lookup: CDR1 LGHDT, CDR2 YNNKEL (reference sequence). V was shortened by 2 bases and J by 13 bases, with 14 bases between the two germline ends. This CDR3 reads CASSQQRGTGTF. CDR3 in DNA: TGTGCCAGCAGCCAACAAAGGGGGACGGGCACCTTC.

This clonotype was seen many times. The chain has TRBV6-1 and TRBJ1-1; D not resolved. This CDR3 comprises 16 residues. CDR1 MNHNS and CDR2 SASEGT come from the germline V gene. Between the trimmed V and J ends, which lost 2 bases and 0 bases, there was a span of 13 bases. The DNA for the CDR3 is TGTGCCAGCAGTGAAAGGGCAGGACGAATGAACACTGAAGCTTTCTTT. This translates into CASSERAGRMNTEAFF.

As concerns this clonotype: This sequence may be a read error, since a much larger clone differs from it by one base. The chain employs TRBV12-3 or TRBV12-4 and TRBJ2-7, with 11 bases identical to TRBD1. The CDR3 loop spans 15 amino acids. CDR3 sequence (DNA): TGTGCCAACAGTTTCTTGCGGACAGGGGGCGACGAGCAGTACTTC. Amino acids: CANSFLRTGGDEQYF.

This clonotype was recorded at least ten times. This rearrangement joins TRBV7-6 to TRBJ2-7; 9 bases line up with TRBD1. Germline CDR1 reads SGHVS; CDR2 reads FNYEAQ. CDR3 size: 15 residues. V trimming: 2 bases; J trimming: 2 bases; junction bases outside the gene matches: 4. This CDR3 is CASSLWTGATYEQYF. In DNA, the CDR3 is TGTGCCAGCAGCTTATGGACAGGGGCAACCTACGAGCAGTACTTC.

This clonotype was seen many times. The chain recombines TRBV28 with TRBJ2-7, with TRBD1 matching over 8 bases. Germline loops: CDR1 MDHEN, CDR2 SYDVKM. The CDR3 is 14 residues long. The V segment lost 4 bases and the J segment 2 bases; nucleotides outside the gene matches: 4. The CDR3 reads CASSYRDRPYEQYF. The CDR3 region has the DNA TGTGCCAGCAGTTACCGGGACAGGCCCTACGAGCAGTACTTC.

This clonotype was seen more than once but under ten times. V and J are TRBV19 and TRBJ2-1; D uncertain. The CDR3 has 15 amino acids. V was trimmed by 6 bases and J by 6 bases, leaving 18 bases between them. Germline CDR1 LNHDA, CDR2 SQIVND (reference sequence). This CDR3 reads CASRGVAALGNEQFF. The CDR3 region has the DNA TGTGCCAGTAGAGGTGTGGCGGCTTTGGGCAATGAGCAGTTCTTC.

Many counts were recorded for this clonotype. The chain carries TRBV29-1 and TRBJ1-6; 7 nucleotides match TRBD1. J gave up 7 bases and V 7 bases, and 7 bases lay outside the gene matches. Germline V gene data show CDR1 as SQVTM and CDR2 as ANQGSEA. This CDR3 comprises 13 residues. CDR3 loop: CSARQGMNSPLHF. As DNA, the CDR3 is TGCAGCGCCCGACAGGGAATGAATTCACCCCTCCACTTT.

This clonotype occurred a few times. The V call is TRBV5-1, the J call TRBJ2-4; D gene unclear. This CDR3 has 15 residues. The germline V gene encodes CDR1 SGHRS and CDR2 YFSETQ. V was cut by 6 bases and J by 0 bases, with 13 bases left in between. CDR3 nucleotides: TGCGCCAGCACCACCGGGCCACTAGCCAAAAACATTCAGTACTTC. It specifies CASTTGPLAKNIQYF.

The sample holds many counts of this clonotype. V usage is TRBV3-1 and J usage is TRBJ2-7; 9 nucleotides line up with TRBD2. The J segment lost 2 bases and the V segment lost 2 bases, leaving 4 bases of the junction unmatched. In germline, CDR1 is LGHDT, CDR2 YNNKEL (reference sequence). The CDR3 is 15 amino acids. The CDR3 DNA reads as TGTGCCAGCAGCCAAAGAGCGGGAGGCACCTACGAGCAGTACTTC. Its protein product is CASSQRAGGTYEQYF.

This clonotype was counted ten times or more. The rearrangement links TRBV2 to TRBJ2-1; D is unresolved. The germline V gene encodes CDR1 SNHLY and CDR2 FYNNEI. The CDR3 has 13 residues. The V end was cut by 7 bases, the J end by 0 bases, with 7 bases between. The chain's CDR3 is CASTRTSYNEQFF. CDR3 DNA sequence: TGTGCCAGCACACGGACCTCCTACAATGAGCAGTTCTTC.

This clonotype was seen repeatedly, ten times or more. The genes are TRBV7-6 and TRBJ2-3, with 9 bases fitting TRBD2. J gave up 4 bases and V 2 bases, and 7 bases lay outside the gene matches. CDR1 is SGHVS, CDR2 FNYEAQ, per germline. This CDR3 has 16 residues. The CDR3 sequence: CASSLYGGRAADTQYF. CDR3 DNA sequence: TGTGCCAGCAGCTTATACGGCGGGAGGGCCGCAGATACGCAGTATTTT.